The clone carrying this T cell receptor (beta chain) was seen only a few times. Its antigen is currently unknown. The data belong to a study of cytomegalovirus exposure and HLA in healthy donors. This CDR3 contains 15 residues. Trimming removed 6 bases at V and 7 bases at J, with 18 bases between. CDR1 and CDR2 from the germline V gene are SGHNT and YENEEA. General study points: The authors reported that TCR beta sequences could predict HLA-A and HLA-B alleles. These predictions were accurate for most subjects in the first cohort.

In the PCR, 60 Vbeta and 13 Jbeta primers were used. Only in-frame clones appear in the TCRdb table, and some are missing; sequencing was by immunoSEQ multiplex PCR. The table has 130,000 or so clones, roughly 9% seen once; the top ten hold around 6%. The source is a woman aged 35 to 49 in good health and CMV-seropositive. Sequenced sample: PBMCs. V is TRBV11-3 and J is TRBJ2-2; D perhaps matches TRBD1 (6 bases). CDR3 sequence: CASSRDTSLGGELFF. CDR3 nucleotide sequence: TGTGCCAGCAGTCGGGACACATCTTTAGGCGGGGAGCTGTTTTTT.